This T cell receptor beta chain was captured by sequencing in a study of blood T cell repertoires in COVID-19. The protocol was immunoSEQ multiplex PCR, while the TCRdb copy is restricted to in-frame clones and leaves out a portion. The repertoire consists of about 83,000 clones, with more than 75% occurring once and the leading ten covering about 17%. This CDR3 has 11 amino acids. J was trimmed by 15 bases and V by 8 bases; bases with no gene match: 9. CDR1 and CDR2 (germline): DFQATT, SNEGSKA (reference sequence). This rearrangement joins TRBV20-1 to TRBJ2-3; 12 nucleotides agree with TRBD2. The source material was peripheral blood. The receptor was derived from a woman aged 80 or over with active or convalescent COVID-19. The CDR3 DNA follows: TGCAGTTCTTGGACTAGCGGGGAGGGTTATTTT. This sequence encodes CSSWTSGEGYF.